Below, 14 T cell receptor beta chains from the same sample are listed, as sequenced in a study of early stage breast cancer tumors. TCRdb keeps only in-frame clones here, not all; method: immunoSEQ multiplex PCR. Of tens of thousands of clones listed, around nine tenths were seen once; the top ten hold 5%. The material sequenced was blood. These receptors were collected from a person aged 65 to 85 with breast cancer.

The CDR3 DNA sequence: TGTGCGACGGACAGGGGGCTTAGGATCACTGAAGCTTTCTTT. Residues: CATDRGLRITEAFF. The rearrangement uses TRBV30 and TRBJ1-1; 11 nucleotides match TRBD1. CDR3 length: 14 residues. Germline CDR1 reads GTSNPN; CDR2 reads SVGIG (reference sequence).

The rearrangement links TRBV30 to TRBJ1-1, with D perhaps matching TRBD1 (5 bases). This CDR3 is built from 15 residues. Germline CDR1 reads GTSNPN; CDR2 reads SVGIG (reference sequence). The V and J ends lost 5 bases and 1 base respectively, with 17 bases between them. The DNA of the CDR3 is TGTGCCTGGGGAGCGGGGGTGGGGGAGAACACTGAAGCTTTCTTT. Its translation: CAWGAGVGENTEAFF.

V and J are TRBV30 and TRBJ2-5; 8 nucleotides agree with TRBD1. Unmatched junction bases numbered 4, after V lost 0 bases and J lost 1 base. CDR1 is GTSNPN and CDR2 is SVGIG in the germline V gene (reference sequence). CDR3 length: 15 amino acids. CDR3 in amino acids: CAWSVMTGVQETQYF. The DNA for the CDR3 is TGTGCCTGGAGTGTAATGACAGGGGTCCAAGAGACCCAGTACTTC.

V gene TRBV30 combines with J gene TRBJ2-5; tentatively, D is TRBD2 (5 bases). The CDR3 runs to 13 residues. Germline V gene lookup returns CDR1 GTSNPN and CDR2 SVGIG (reference sequence). The germline V and J ends were trimmed by 2 bases and 5 bases, with 12 bases remaining between them. The CDR3 is CAWSQGLLETQYF. The DNA for the CDR3 is TGTGCCTGGAGTCAAGGACTGCTTGAGACCCAGTACTTC.

This CDR3 reads CASSLAGNTGELFF. For the CDR3, the DNA is TGCGCCAGCAGCTTGGCAGGAAACACCGGGGAGCTGTTTTTT. This chain connects TRBV5-1 to TRBJ2-2; no definite D call. The germline V gene has CDR1 SGHRS and CDR2 YFSETQ. CDR3 length equals 14 residues. Trimming removed 0 bases from V and 2 bases from J, with 5 bases in between. Combining the CDR3 with reference TRBV5-1 and TRBJ2-2 gives the whole variable domain KAGVTQTPRYLIKTRGQQVTLSCSPISGHRSVSWYQQTPGQGLQFLFEYFSETQRNKGNFPGRFSGRQFSNSRSEMNVSTLELGDSALYLCASSLAGNTGELFFGEGSRLTVL.

The chain combines TRBV27 with TRBJ2-7; D possibly corresponds to TRBD1 (5 bases). The CDR3 has 15 residues. CDR1 MNHEY and CDR2 SMNVEV come from the germline V gene (reference sequence). V was trimmed by 5 bases and J by 5 bases, leaving 19 bases between them. DNA for the CDR3: TGTGCCAGCAGTCCAAGGGGAACCGCCCTCCACGAGCAGTACTTC. Residues: CASSPRGTALHEQYF.

The chain is built from TRBV5-6 and TRBJ1-3; D gene unclear. V was shortened by 7 bases and J by 3 bases, with 5 bases between the two germline ends. The V gene's germline CDR1 is SGHDT and CDR2 YYEEEE. This CDR3 contains 11 residues. CDR3 nucleotides: TGTGCCAGCCAACTTGGAAACACCATATATTTT. Amino acid sequence: CASQLGNTIYF.

The rearrangement uses TRBV19 and TRBJ2-2; the D gene is possibly TRBD1 (5 bases). The V gene lost 7 bases and the J gene lost 3 bases, with 9 bases spanning the gap. There are 13 residues in the CDR3. Germline V lookup: CDR1 LNHDA, CDR2 SQIVND (reference sequence). Written as DNA, the CDR3 is TGTGCCAGTAAGGGGTCGTACACCGGGGAGCTGTTTTTT. This sequence encodes CASKGSYTGELFF.

The rearrangement links TRBV19 to TRBJ2-5, with 15 bases matching TRBD2. The J segment lost 5 bases and the V segment lost 8 bases, leaving 3 bases of the junction unmatched. Looked up from germline, CDR1 is LNHDA and CDR2 is SQIVND (reference sequence). This CDR3 is built from 14 residues. Here the CDR3 reads CASGLAGGHETQYF. CDR3 bases: TGTGCCAGTGGACTAGCGGGGGGGCACGAGACCCAGTACTTC.

Concerning this clone: Germline is not matched at one junction end, which may reflect a read error. The J gene is TRBJ2-5, the V gene TRBV7-7; weak D call: TRBD2 (6 bases). Germline V gives CDR1 SSHAT, CDR2 FNYEAQ (reference sequence). The CDR3 is made up of 13 amino acids. Written as DNA, the CDR3 is TGTGCTAGCAGCTCAGGACTAAAAGAGACCCAGTACTTC. It is translated as CASSSGLKETQYF.

The CDR3 nucleotides are TGTGCCAGCAGCCAAGTTCTGGCACGCCAAGAGACCCAGTACTTC. It specifies CASSQVLARQETQYF. The chain couples TRBV14 to TRBJ2-5; no clear D gene. Germline V gene lookup returns CDR1 SGHDN and CDR2 FVKESK. Trimming removed 1 base at V and 1 base at J, with 10 bases between. CDR3 length: 15 amino acids.

The CDR3 loop reads CASSQTRATNYGYTF. For the CDR3, the DNA is TGCGCCAGCAGCCAAACCAGGGCCACTAACTATGGCTACACCTTC. V and J are TRBV4-3 and TRBJ1-2; possibly TRBD1 for D (5 bases). The CDR3 loop spans 15 amino acids. V lost 2 bases, J lost 0 bases, and 10 bases lay in between. CDR1 LGHNA and CDR2 YSLEER come from the germline V gene.

The CDR3, as DNA: TGTGCCAGCAGCCAGCGGGATGCCTGGGAGACCCAGTACTTC. Residues: CASSQRDAWETQYF. The V gene is TRBV4-2, the J gene TRBJ2-5; weak D call: TRBD2 (6 bases). V lost 3 bases, J lost 5 bases, and 13 bases lay in between. The CDR3 consists of 14 residues. CDR1 and CDR2 (germline): LGHNA, YNFKEQ.

The rearrangement uses TRBV30 and TRBJ1-2, with D possibly being TRBD1 (6 bases). This CDR3 comprises 12 residues. V was cut by 4 bases and J by 8 bases, with 14 bases left in between. Germline CDR1 reads GTSNPN; CDR2 reads SVGIG (reference sequence). CDR3 region: CAWIRGARGYTF. In DNA, the CDR3 is TGTGCCTGGATACGGGGGGCAAGGGGCTACACCTTC.